This T cell receptor (beta chain) stems from a study of T cell clusters in autoimmune cytopenias. Looking at the study overall: A median of approximately 47,000 TRB reads per sample yielded a median approximately 2,400 distinct clonotypes.

TRB rearrangements were amplified by touch-down multiplex PCR with mixed TRB-A/B primers. TCRdb reprocessed the multiplex PCR reads; each CDR3 protein has one entry and no DNA is given. The table counts approximately 6,000 distinct CDR3 sequences; just under 5% lies in the top ten. Measured by frequency, this clonotype is medium-sized (0.01 to 0.1%). The antigen is undetermined. Study findings and constraints: Exclusive TRB clusters were around 2.9-fold more numerous in healthy donors than in active autoimmune hepatitis. TRB repertoire shifts in secondary cytopenia and chronic lymphocytic leukemia mostly reflected lymphoma, not autoimmunity. Clustering suggested that physiological T cell clusters were missing in primary autoimmune cytopenia patients.

TRB was amplified from around 0.25 ug of peripheral blood genomic DNA per sample. The clonotype originates from a human donor with an autoimmune cytopenia or autoimmune hepatitis (not recorded which). Sequences were obtained from peripheral blood.

The CDR3 reads CASSIDSNYGYTF. The V and J genes are TRBV19 and TRBJ1-2. The CDR3 totals 13 residues. Per germline, CDR1 LNHDA and CDR2 SQIVND (reference sequence).